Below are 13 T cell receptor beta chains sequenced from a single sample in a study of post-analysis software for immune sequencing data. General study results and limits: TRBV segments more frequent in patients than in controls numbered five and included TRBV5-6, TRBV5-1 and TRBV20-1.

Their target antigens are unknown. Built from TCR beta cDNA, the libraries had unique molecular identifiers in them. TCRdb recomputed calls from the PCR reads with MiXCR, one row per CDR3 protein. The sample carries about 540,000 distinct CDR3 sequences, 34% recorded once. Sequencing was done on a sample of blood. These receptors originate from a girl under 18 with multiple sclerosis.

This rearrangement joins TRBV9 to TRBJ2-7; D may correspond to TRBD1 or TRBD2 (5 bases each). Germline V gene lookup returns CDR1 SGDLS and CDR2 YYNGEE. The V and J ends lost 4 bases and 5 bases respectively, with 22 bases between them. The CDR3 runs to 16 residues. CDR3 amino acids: CASSPGPGLEGNEQYF. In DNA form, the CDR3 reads TGTGCCAGCAGCCCAGGCCCGGGCCTTGAGGGGAACGAGCAGTACTTC.

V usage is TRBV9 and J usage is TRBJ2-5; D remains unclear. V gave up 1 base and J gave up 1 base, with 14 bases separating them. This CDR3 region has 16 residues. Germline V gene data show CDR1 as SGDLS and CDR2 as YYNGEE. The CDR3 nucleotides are TGTGCCAGCAGCGTAAATCCAAGTGACACCCAAGAGACCCAGTACTTC. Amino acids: CASSVNPSDTQETQYF. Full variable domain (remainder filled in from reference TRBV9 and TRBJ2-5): DSGVTQTPKHLITATGQRVTLRCSPRSGDLSVYWYQQSLDQGLQFLIQYYNGEERAKGNILERFSAQQFPDLHSELNLSSLELGDSALYFCASSVNPSDTQETQYFGPGTRLLVL.

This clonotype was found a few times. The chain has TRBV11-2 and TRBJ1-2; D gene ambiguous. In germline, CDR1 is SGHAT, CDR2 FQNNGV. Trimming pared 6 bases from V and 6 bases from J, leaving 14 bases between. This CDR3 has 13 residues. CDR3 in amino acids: CASRPRSLDGYTF. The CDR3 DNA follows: TGTGCCAGCAGGCCCCGCTCCCTGGATGGCTACACCTTC.

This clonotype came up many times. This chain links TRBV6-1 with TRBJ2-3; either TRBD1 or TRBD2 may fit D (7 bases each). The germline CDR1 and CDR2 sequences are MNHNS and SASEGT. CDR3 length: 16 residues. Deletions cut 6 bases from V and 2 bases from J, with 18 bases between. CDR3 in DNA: TGTGCCAGCAGGCGGGGGACAGTACCCGTCACAGATACGCAGTATTTT. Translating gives CASRRGTVPVTDTQYF.

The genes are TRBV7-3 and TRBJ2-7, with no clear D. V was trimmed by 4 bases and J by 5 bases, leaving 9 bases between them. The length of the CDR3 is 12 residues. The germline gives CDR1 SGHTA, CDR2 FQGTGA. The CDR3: CASSSGSDEQYF. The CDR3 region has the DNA TGTGCCAGCAGCTCTGGGTCGGACGAGCAGTACTTC.

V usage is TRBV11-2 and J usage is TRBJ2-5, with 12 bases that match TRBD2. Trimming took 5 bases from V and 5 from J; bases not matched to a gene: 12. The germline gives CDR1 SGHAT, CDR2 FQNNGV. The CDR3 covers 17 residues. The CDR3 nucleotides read TGTGCCAGCAGCCGGGGGTCTAGCGGGGGGGCCTATGAGACCCAGTACTTC. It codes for CASSRGSSGGAYETQYF.

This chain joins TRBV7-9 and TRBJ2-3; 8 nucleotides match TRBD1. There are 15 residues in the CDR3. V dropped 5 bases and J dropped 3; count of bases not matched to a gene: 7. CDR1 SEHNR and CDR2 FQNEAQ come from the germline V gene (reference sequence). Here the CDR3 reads CASSPQGAETDTQYF. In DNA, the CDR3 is TGTGCCAGCAGCCCCCAGGGGGCGGAAACAGATACGCAGTATTTT.

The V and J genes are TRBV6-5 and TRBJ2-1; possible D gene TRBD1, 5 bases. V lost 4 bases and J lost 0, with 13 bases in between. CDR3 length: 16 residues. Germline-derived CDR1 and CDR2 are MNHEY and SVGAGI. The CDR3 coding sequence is TGTGCCAGCAGTTTAACAGGCCATAGCTCCTACAATGAGCAGTTCTTC. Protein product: CASSLTGHSSYNEQFF.

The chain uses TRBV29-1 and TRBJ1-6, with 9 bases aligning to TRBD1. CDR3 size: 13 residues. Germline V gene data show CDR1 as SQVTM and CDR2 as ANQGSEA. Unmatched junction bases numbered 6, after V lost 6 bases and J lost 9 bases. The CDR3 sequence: CSVGTGPLSPLHF. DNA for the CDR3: TGCAGCGTCGGGACAGGGCCCCTTTCACCCCTCCACTTT. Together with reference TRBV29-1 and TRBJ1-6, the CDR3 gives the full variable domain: SAVISQKPSRDICQRGTSLTIQCQVDSQVTMMFWYRQQPGQSLTLIATANQGSEATYESGFVIDKFPISRPNLTFSTLTVSNMSPEDSSIYLCSVGTGPLSPLHFGNGTRLTVT.

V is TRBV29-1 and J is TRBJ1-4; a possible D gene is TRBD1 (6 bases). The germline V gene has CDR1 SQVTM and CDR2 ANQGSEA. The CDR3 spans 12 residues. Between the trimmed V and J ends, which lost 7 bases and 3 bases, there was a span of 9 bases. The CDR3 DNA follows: TGCAGCGGTGGACAGCCTAATGAAAAACTGTTTTTT. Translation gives CSGGQPNEKLFF.

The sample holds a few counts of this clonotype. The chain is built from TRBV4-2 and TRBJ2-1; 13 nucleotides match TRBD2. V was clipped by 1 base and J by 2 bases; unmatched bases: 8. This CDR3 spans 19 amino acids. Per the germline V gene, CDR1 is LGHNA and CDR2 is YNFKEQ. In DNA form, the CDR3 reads TGTGCCAGCAGCCAAGTTGCACTAGCGGGGGGGCTAGCCTACAATGAGCAGTTCTTC. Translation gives CASSQVALAGGLAYNEQFF.

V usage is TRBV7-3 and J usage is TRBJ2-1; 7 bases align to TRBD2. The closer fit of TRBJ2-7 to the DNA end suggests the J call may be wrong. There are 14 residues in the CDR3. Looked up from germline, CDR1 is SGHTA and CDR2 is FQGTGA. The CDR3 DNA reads TGTGCCAGCAGTGTAGCGGGCCTCTACAATGAGCAGTACTTC. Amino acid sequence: CASSVAGLYNEQYF.

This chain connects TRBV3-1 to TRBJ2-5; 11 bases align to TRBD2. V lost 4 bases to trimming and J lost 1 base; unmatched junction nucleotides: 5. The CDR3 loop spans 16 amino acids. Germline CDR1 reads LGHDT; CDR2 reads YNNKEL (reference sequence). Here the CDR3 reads CASSRSGGAAQETQYF. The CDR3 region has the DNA TGTGCCAGCAGCCGTAGCGGGGGGGCTGCCCAAGAGACCCAGTACTTC.